Presented here are 7 T cell receptor beta chains from one specimen sequenced in a study of blood T cell repertoires in COVID-19. Using immunoSEQ multiplex PCR, the repertoire was profiled, and TCRdb retains in-frame clones only, with some absent. The table lists about 170,000 clones, roughly 90% of them singletons. The sample was PBMCs or T cells enriched from blood (not recorded which). These receptors were taken from a woman younger than 35 who had recovered from COVID-19.

The V call is TRBV28, the J call TRBJ1-6, with 7 bases identical to TRBD1. This CDR3 spans 15 amino acids. The germline V gene encodes CDR1 MDHEN and CDR2 SYDVKM. J gave up 9 bases and V 6 bases, and 11 bases lay outside the gene matches. CDR3 region: CASSPLDRDSSPLHF. CDR3 DNA: TGTGCCAGCAGCCCCCTCGACAGGGACAGTTCACCCCTCCACTTT.

This chain uses TRBV5-1 with TRBJ1-3; D is undetermined. The germline gives CDR1 SGHRS, CDR2 YFSETQ. V lost 0 bases and J 0 bases, leaving 10 bases between the germline ends. CDR3 length: 16 amino acids. The DNA of the CDR3 is TGCGCCAGCAGCTTGGGCCCTACTCACTCTGGAAACACCATATATTTT. It codes for CASSLGPTHSGNTIYF.

The chain combines TRBV28 with TRBJ2-5, with 13 bases that match TRBD2. The germline V gene encodes CDR1 MDHEN and CDR2 SYDVKM. CDR3 length: 15 amino acids. V trimming: 5 bases; J trimming: 5 bases; junction bases outside the gene matches: 5. The DNA of the CDR3 is TGTGCCAGCAGTCCCGGACTAGCGGGAGTTGAGACCCAGTACTTC. It yields the protein CASSPGLAGVETQYF.

This chain joins TRBV28 and TRBJ1-5; 7 bases match TRBD1. This CDR3 spans 16 amino acids. V shed 1 base, J shed 4 bases, and the junction held 7 bases outside the gene matches. From germline, CDR1 is MDHEN and CDR2 SYDVKM. CDR3 sequence: CASSLLRTGGNQPQHF. CDR3 DNA sequence: TGTGCCAGCAGTTTATTGCGGACAGGAGGGAATCAGCCCCAGCATTTT.

This sequence joins TRBV10-1 and TRBJ2-3; TRBD2 aligns across 12 bases. The CDR3 has 17 residues. With 3 bases clipped from V and 0 bases from J, the junction kept 4 bases outside the gene matches. Germline V gene sequence: CDR1 WNHNN, CDR2 SYGVQD (reference sequence). The CDR3 DNA sequence: TGCGCCAGCAGTGATGGTCTAGCGGGAGGGAGCACAGATACGCAGTATTTT. This sequence encodes CASSDGLAGGSTDTQYF.

This rearrangement joins TRBV5-4 to TRBJ2-7; D perhaps matches TRBD1 (5 bases). This CDR3 spans 13 amino acids. The germline V gene encodes CDR1 SGHNT and CDR2 YYREEE (reference sequence). The V end lost 4 bases, the J end lost 7 bases, and 15 bases lay between the germline ends. CDR3 amino acids: CASSKHDRREQYF. CDR3 in DNA: TGTGCCAGCAGCAAACACGACAGACGGGAGCAGTACTTC.

This clone was counted a single time. This chain uses TRBV7-9 with TRBJ2-5, with 7 nucleotides matching TRBD2. Germline CDR1 reads SEHNR; CDR2 reads FQNEAQ (reference sequence). The CDR3 covers 14 residues. The J segment lost 7 bases and the V segment lost 5 bases, leaving 10 bases of the junction unmatched. CDR3 region: CASSIMGGLGTQYF. CDR3 DNA: TGTGCCAGCAGCATCATGGGAGGGTTGGGGACCCAGTACTTC.